This passage covers 2 T cell receptor beta chains from one sample sequenced in a study of T cell repertoires in cytomegalovirus infection. TCRdb itself ran the reads through MiXCR, one entry per CDR3 protein. The sample holds some 680,000 distinct CDR3 sequences, about a third seen once. Sequencing was done on a sample of PBMCs. These TCRs come from a human donor in good health (CMV status not recorded). Some clones in this sample may be carry-over from other donors' samples.

The count of this clonotype is one. The gene calls are TRBV4-2 and TRBJ2-1, with D hard to call. The V end lost 4 bases, the J end lost 4 bases, and 14 bases lay between the germline ends. CDR1 and CDR2 (germline): LGHNA, YNFKEQ. The CDR3 has 15 amino acids. CDR3 in DNA: TGTGCCAGCAGCCCGACACCCTTTCGGTACAATGAGCAGTTCTTC. Translating gives CASSPTPFRYNEQFF.

This clonotype came up a few times. This chain connects TRBV24-1 to TRBJ1-1, with D unresolved. The CDR3 extends over 13 amino acids. The V and J ends lost 7 bases and 4 bases respectively, with 12 bases between them. CDR1 KGHDR and CDR2 SFDVKD come from the germline V gene. The CDR3: CATSNPEGTEAFF. For the CDR3, the DNA is TGTGCCACCAGCAACCCCGAAGGCACTGAAGCTTTCTTT.